This TCR beta chain was observed in a study of T-cell memory formation after mild COVID-19. Looking at the study overall: Across donors, TCR clusters were largely donor specific. Study-level points and caveats: There was no confirmation that second-wave clones peaking on day 37 were SARS-CoV-2 specific. Later expanders leaned CD4+, whereas day 15 to 85 contracting clones were balanced CD4/CD8. Shrinking CD4+ clones were chiefly CM and EM; CD8+ ones were chiefly EMRA.

TCRdb passed the 5' RACE reads through MiXCR, listing each CDR3 protein once. The sample includes about 470,000 distinct CDR3 sequences, 18% of them seen just once. The V gene's germline CDR1 is SGHRS and CDR2 YFSETQ. The CDR3 consists of 16 residues. Deletions cut 0 bases from V and 0 bases from J, with 12 bases between. This clonotype has only a few counts. What it binds is unknown. This chain uses TRBV5-1 with TRBJ1-1; tentative D call: TRBD1 (5 bases). This clonotype was sampled from an adult woman who had mild COVID-19 (a few samples of this study predate the infection). Cell type and time point are not known. Sequenced sample: PBMCs or a T cell subset sorted from them (not recorded which). The CDR3: CASSLVGPPLNTEAFF. CDR3 nucleotides: TGCGCCAGCAGCTTGGTGGGACCCCCGTTGAACACTGAAGCTTTCTTT.